What follows is one TCR beta chain and its context. The authors' processing: Amplification of reference gene primers was used by the study to estimate nucleated cell counts. Clones were read by immunoSEQ multiplex PCR, and TCRdb kept only the in-frame ones, dropping some. The V and J calls and clone size are taken from that table; D and trimming were inferred from the DNA. This table holds over 200,000 clones, around nine tenths found once. This CDR3 region has 17 residues. The ends lost 1 base at V and 4 bases at J; junction bases unmatched: 11. The V gene's germline CDR1 is MGHRA and CDR2 YSYEKL. The sample originates from a study of blood T cell repertoires in COVID-19. For the study at large: Acute and convalescent COVID-19 specimens originated in the United States, Italy and Spain. From T cells, B-cell-depleted T cells, or PBMCs came the material, which was cDNA or gDNA.

The sequence derives from a man younger than 35 with active or convalescent COVID-19. The sequencing sample was made of peripheral blood. The chain has TRBV4-1 and TRBJ2-7, with 9 bases lining up with TRBD1. The CDR3 here is CASSQGPTGTGNYEQYF. For the CDR3, the DNA is TGCGCCAGCAGCCAAGGGCCAACCGGGACAGGGAATTACGAGCAGTACTTC.